This TCR beta chain was profiled in a study of response to subunit inactivated influenza vaccine. This clonotype has a handful of counts. CDR3 size: 13 residues. Trimming cost V 3 bases and J 2 bases, with 7 bases left between them. CDR1 and CDR2 from the germline V gene are SGHTA and FQGNSA. One entry per CDR3 protein results from TCRdb running MiXCR on the RT-PCR reads. The sample lists around 200,000 distinct CDR3 sequences; about 12% were seen once. Separately, the same data were catalogued under a study of T cells expressing NK-cell markers. As reported in that work: For TCR beta, cDNA was produced by 5'RACE template switching with UMIs. NKG2C+ dominant clonotype frequencies in a handful of donors were roughly 1.0-7.5% of CD8+ T cells.

This chain connects TRBV7-2 to TRBJ2-5; D gene uncertain. The TCR originated in a man in his forties or fifties who received an inactivated influenza vaccine. Here the sequenced sample was CD8+ T cells sorted from PBMCs, taken 11 to 12 days after vaccination. CDR3 residues: CASSLTVQETQYF. The CDR3 region has the DNA TGTGCCAGCAGCTTGACGGTACAAGAGACCCAGTACTTC.